This TCR beta chain stems from a study of shared clonotypes between healthy human individuals. Trimming left V 10 bases short and J 2 bases short, with 18 bases between. CDR3 length equals 14 residues. Germline CDR1 and CDR2: LNHDA and SQIVND (reference sequence). The naive CD8 population came from CD45RO-negative cells selected for CCR7, without terminally differentiated effector memory CD45RA+ cells. Replicate PCRs from sorted subsets contained approximately 220 ng DNA, which is 29,000 or so T cell genomes. Assay: immunoSEQ multiplex PCR; the TCRdb copy retains only in-frame clones and omits some. The table lists about 2 million clones, about 94% of them singletons.

The chain combines TRBV19 with TRBJ2-7, with D unclear. The TCR originated in a man in his late teens or twenties in good health. The sequenced material came from naive CD8+ T cells sorted from blood. The CDR3 loop reads CAKEPPLRTYEQYF. The CDR3 DNA reads as TGTGCCAAAGAACCCCCTTTGCGGACCTACGAGCAGTACTTC.